These 18 T cell receptor beta chains were all obtained from the same sample, sequenced in a study of blood T cells in healthy people across ages. The second PCR ran about 6 to 12 cycles with a sample-barcoded 5' primer and J-beta primers. A single record per CDR3 protein comes from TCRdb applying MiXCR to the 5' RACE reads. The sample has around 1,800,000 distinct CDR3 sequences, roughly two fifths seen once; the top ten hold 23%. Sequences were obtained from blood. These receptor sequences come from a human donor in good health.

The chain recombines TRBV20-1 with TRBJ2-7; D ambiguous. V was trimmed by 6 bases and J by 5 bases, leaving 11 bases between them. The germline V gene encodes CDR1 DFQATT and CDR2 SNEGSKA (reference sequence). The CDR3 length is 11 residues. In nucleotides, the CDR3 is TGCAGTGCCCCCCGGGTCCACGAGCAGTACTTC. Its protein is CSAPRVHEQYF.

This clonotype was counted a few times. The V call is TRBV20-1, the J call TRBJ2-1, with 10 positions matching TRBD2. Looked up from germline, CDR1 is DFQATT and CDR2 is SNEGSKA (reference sequence). J lost 0 bases, V lost 0 bases, and 11 bases had no gene match. CDR3 length: 19 amino acids. Here the CDR3 reads CSARDSKRAGGNSYNEQFF. DNA for the CDR3: TGCAGTGCTAGAGATAGCAAGAGAGCGGGGGGGAACTCCTACAATGAGCAGTTCTTC.

This clonotype was detected a few times. CDR3 loop: CASSLRGGHYGYTF. The CDR3 bases are TGTGCCAGCAGCTTAAGAGGGGGACACTATGGCTACACCTTC. The rearrangement uses TRBV7-3 and TRBJ1-2; a weak D match, TRBD1 (6 bases). Germline assignment: CDR1 SGHTA and CDR2 FQGTGA. The CDR3 is 14 amino acids. Trimming took off 1 base at V and 3 bases at J, with 9 bases between the two ends.

The rearrangement links TRBV15 to TRBJ2-1; D is ambiguous. V was shortened by 0 bases and J by 4 bases, with 10 bases between the two germline ends. This CDR3 region has 15 residues. CDR1 and CDR2 from the germline V gene are LNHNV and YYDKDF (reference sequence). The CDR3 spells CATSRDLRQYNEQFF. CDR3 nucleotide sequence: TGTGCCACCAGCAGAGATCTACGGCAGTACAATGAGCAGTTCTTC. The full variable domain, in which reference TRBV15 and TRBJ2-1 provide the parts outside the CDR3, is DAMVIQNPRYQVTQFGKPVTLSCSQTLNHNVMYWYQQKSSQAPKLLFHYYDKDFNNEADTPDNFQSRRPNTSFCFLDIRSPGLGDTAMYLCATSRDLRQYNEQFFGPGTRLTVL.

V and J are TRBV4-3 and TRBJ1-1; D gene unclear. This CDR3 comprises 14 residues. Per the germline V gene, CDR1 is LGHNA and CDR2 is YSLEER. V was trimmed by 0 bases and J by 0 bases, leaving 5 bases between them. The CDR3 DNA reads TGCGCCAGCAGCCAAGACTGGTTGAACACTGAAGCTTTCTTT. The encoded protein is CASSQDWLNTEAFF.

There are a few counts of this clonotype. The V gene is TRBV5-1, the J gene TRBJ2-7; D may be TRBD1 (5 bases). There are 16 residues in the CDR3. The germline gives CDR1 SGHRS, CDR2 YFSETQ. Trimming removed 3 bases from V and 3 bases from J, with 19 bases in between. The CDR3 spells CASSSQRDSLYYEQYF. In DNA, the CDR3 is TGCGCCAGCAGCTCGCAGCGTGACAGCCTCTACTACGAGCAGTACTTC.

The chain has TRBV5-1 and TRBJ1-5, with TRBD1 as a possible D gene (5 bases). Trimming took off 0 bases at V and 15 bases at J, with 16 bases between the two ends. Germline V lookup: CDR1 SGHRS, CDR2 YFSETQ. The CDR3 is 13 residues long. The CDR3 spells CASSLDRSGSRHF. As DNA, the CDR3 is TGCGCCAGCAGCTTGGACAGGTCCGGGTCCCGGCATTTT.

This clonotype showed up just a few times. V is TRBV24-1 and J is TRBJ2-6, with D tentatively TRBD1 (6 bases). The ends were cut back, 7 bases at V and 0 bases at J, with 24 bases in the middle. The CDR3 has 20 amino acids. Germline-derived CDR1 and CDR2 are KGHDR and SFDVKD. CDR3 DNA sequence: TGTGCCACCAGCTCTTCGGGAAAAGGGGGATACCGCTCTGGGGCCAACGTCCTGACTTTC. Translating it yields CATSSSGKGGYRSGANVLTF.

The gene calls are TRBV7-8 and TRBJ1-4; D gene uncertain. Trimming removed 4 bases from V and 8 bases from J, with 17 bases in between. This CDR3 is built from 15 residues. The V gene's germline CDR1 is SGHVS and CDR2 FQNEAQ. CDR3 sequence: CASSSLELKREKLFF. CDR3 DNA sequence: TGTGCCAGCAGCTCCCTGGAGCTCAAGCGGGAAAAACTGTTTTTT.

This clonotype is a singleton in its sample. The V and J genes are TRBV4-1 and TRBJ1-5, with D uncertain. CDR1 and CDR2 (germline): MGHRA, YSYEKL. The ends were cut back, 5 bases at V and 0 bases at J, with 14 bases in the middle. This CDR3 has 16 residues. CDR3: CASSKEQGYSNQPQHF. In DNA, the CDR3 is TGCGCCAGCAGCAAGGAGCAAGGGTATAGCAATCAGCCCCAGCATTTT.

The table lists this clonotype with a few counts. The chain couples TRBV7-8 to TRBJ2-1; D unclear. Germline V gene data show CDR1 as SGHVS and CDR2 as FQNEAQ. V lost 5 bases to trimming and J lost 1 base, with 18 bases between them. CDR3 length: 17 residues. The CDR3 reads CASSASLSGGSYNEQFF. CDR3 nucleotide sequence: TGTGCCAGCAGCGCATCTTTGTCCGGCGGTTCCTACAATGAGCAGTTCTTC.

This clonotype was counted a few times. The chain has TRBV4-3 and TRBJ2-5; 8 bases are a match to TRBD2. The CDR3 contains 19 residues. Germline V gene data show CDR1 as LGHNA and CDR2 as YSLEER. The V segment lost 0 bases and the J segment 2 bases; nucleotides outside the gene matches: 14. CDR3 in amino acids: CASSQDTHLASGGQETQYF. In DNA, the CDR3 is TGCGCCAGCAGCCAAGATACGCACCTGGCCAGCGGGGGACAAGAGACCCAGTACTTC.

V is TRBV7-6 and J is TRBJ2-4, with D tentatively TRBD2 (7 bases). Gene TRBJ2-7 matches the end of the DNA better, so the J call may be wrong. Looked up from germline, CDR1 is SGHVS and CDR2 is FNYEAQ. The CDR3 sequence is 12 residues long. CDR3 sequence reads: CASSRGGHEQYF. CDR3 bases: TGTGCCAGCAGCAGGGGGGGGCACGAGCAGTACTTC.

This clonotype turned up a few times. V and J are TRBV7-8 and TRBJ2-7, with unresolved D. Between the trimmed V and J ends, which lost 4 bases and 7 bases, there was a span of 14 bases. The CDR3 is 13 amino acids. CDR1 SGHVS and CDR2 FQNEAQ come from the germline V gene. CDR3 region: CASSYVIGREQYF. For the CDR3, the DNA is TGTGCCAGCAGCTATGTTATCGGGCGTGAGCAGTACTTC.

V and J are TRBV7-2 and TRBJ2-7, with 11 bases that match TRBD1. The CDR3 is 14 residues long. Unmatched junction bases numbered 5, after V lost 4 bases and J lost 6 bases. Germline V lookup: CDR1 SGHTA, CDR2 FQGNSA. The CDR3 protein is CASSSGQGAREQYF. CDR3 bases: TGTGCCAGCAGCTCCGGACAGGGGGCGCGCGAGCAGTACTTC.

A note on this clonotype: One junction end does not reproduce the germline sequence, and a read error may be involved. This chain joins TRBV30 and TRBJ2-5; TRBD2 matches 12 bases. The V gene's germline CDR1 is GTSNPN and CDR2 SVGIG (reference sequence). This CDR3 is built from 13 residues. The CDR3 sequence is CAWRTSGTEAQYF. The CDR3 DNA sequence: TGTGCCTGGCGGACTAGCGGGACAGAGGCCCAGTACTTC.

This clonotype was recorded a few times. The chain has TRBV11-1 and TRBJ2-3; D is undetermined. Germline V gives CDR1 SGHAT, CDR2 FQDESV (reference sequence). V lost 8 bases and J lost 4, with 10 bases in between. CDR3 size: 12 residues. The CDR3 here is CASRRTPDTQYF. As DNA, the CDR3 is TGTGCCAGCCGCAGGACGCCAGATACGCAGTATTTT.

The chain combines TRBV7-2 with TRBJ2-1, with TRBD1 identical over 8 bases. The CDR3 contains 16 residues. After removal of 5 bases from V and 6 bases from J, the junction contained 12 bases not matched to a gene. Germline V gives CDR1 SGHTA, CDR2 FQGNSA. In DNA form, the CDR3 reads TGTGCCAGCAGCCCGGACAGGGTTGCCATCGGCAATGAGCAGTTCTTC. It codes for CASSPDRVAIGNEQFF.